Sequencing of this T cell receptor (beta chain) was carried out in a study of beta chain features in type 1 diabetes listed by TCRdb under 2018. Regarding the research as a whole: Patients and healthy donors did not differ in mean age, gender distribution, total cell number or subset yield. A total of roughly 100 million sorted cells were examined across all samples, and RNA yield correlated strongly with the number of cells per subset. In the study, TCRB repertoires of sorted circulating CD4+ T cell subsets from recently diagnosed type 1 diabetes patients were compared with those of matched healthy donors. Regulatory and stem cell-like memory subsets were isolated from only 8 patients and roughly eight healthy donors, whereas naive and central memory subsets came from all 30 or so donors. General conclusions and limits of the study: Because cDNA rather than genomic DNA was sequenced, highly expressing activated cells could have been over-represented, although no difference in activation and CD3 levels was found between groups. PCR might favor shorter templates, but patient and control samples were amplified and corrected together, so any skew would affect both groups equally. Naive, central memory and regulatory TCRB repertoires appeared to be more similar among patients than among healthy donors. Fewer insertions and more nucleotide deletions at VDJ recombination sites were observed in patients with type 1 diabetes, implying thymic rearrangement abnormalities. In all four CD4+ subsets, TCRB CDR3 length was moderately but significantly shorter in type 1 diabetes patients. Only small numbers of individuals were included in the HLA sub-analyses, which left unresolved whether HLA type had any influence on TCRB rearrangement.

CDR1 and CDR2 are drawn from the germline V gene: MDHEN, SYDVKM. The cysteine opens and the phenylalanine closes a CDR3 of 16 amino acids. The only DNA kept is the CDR3, 48 bases in frame from the first base. Clipping removes 4 bases from V and 7 bases from J, with 13 as the unmatched junction base count. Each donor gave one peripheral blood draw, roughly 0.12 L on average, collected into heparinised tubes. A BD FACSAria II was used to sort naive, central memory, regulatory and stem cell-like memory CD4+ T cells with a panel that included CD45RO, CCR7, CD25, CD127, CD95 and CD27. Every sorted population had a purity above 98%. Right away, PBMCs were isolated by Lymphoprep density gradient centrifugation and were stained directly, with no culture step. To minimize batch effects, samples were stained and sorted in pairs, one healthy donor with one patient per experiment. In this sample, this clone turned up a few times. This receptor's antigen is unknown. Base qualities are not recorded, but no much larger clone differs from it by a single base.

The High Capacity cDNA Reverse Transcription Kit was used to reverse transcribe all of the isolated RNA, meaning that expressed TCRB transcripts were what got sequenced. Deep immunoSEQ sequencing was applied to naive, central memory and regulatory T cell samples, giving an average of roughly 3.5 million total reads per sample. After sorted cells were lysed in RLT buffer, RNA was extracted with DNase-treated RNeasy Micro or Mini kits, with the choice depending on cell number. To prevent cross-contamination, each cell subset was processed individually, whereas patient and healthy donor samples were processed jointly. TCRB sequences were amplified from cDNA with the immunoSEQ multiplex PCR, producing 87-bp fragments spanning the CDR3 region. Sequencing of the amplicons was performed on the Illumina HiSeq platform. Processing in the source paper ran as follows. PCR bias was corrected computationally using synthetic template baselines, and reads within Hamming distance 2 were collapsed, with unmergeable singletons discarded. Reads were aligned to IMGT to assign V, D and J genes, CDR3 length, and insertions or deletions at six rearrangement sites. Clonotype counts were normalized to sorted cell number within each subset before computing true diversity and Gini coefficients with the tcR R package. The overlap coefficient, calculated on TCRB nucleotide sequences, was used to quantify repertoire sharing. TCRdb re-hosts the immuneACCESS table, in-frame sequences only. Its copies lack some clones; in the studies checked, an unresolved V gene accounts for under half of them, and the cause for the rest is not known. That table gives V, J and clone size, and the DNA gave D and trimming. Counted in this sample were 95,000 to 150,000 clones; 17% of them appeared once. The ten largest account for 2.6% of the sample.

Source material: central memory CD4+ T cells from blood. The source is a young man with type 1 diabetes. The chain was built from TRBV28 and TRBJ1-2; 9 central bases correspond to TRBD1. CDR3 region: CASSSPIHGTGSGYTF. The nucleotide sequence is TGTGCCAGCAGTTCACCCATCCACGGGACAGGGTCTGGCTACACCTTC.